Sequencing of this TCR beta chain was carried out in a study of spatial heterogeneity in lung cancer. General observations from the study: Ubiquitous expanded tumor TCRs were seen in blood more at resection than at follow-up.

Individual TCR cDNA molecules each bore their own unique molecular identifier. Each CDR3 protein gets one entry after TCRdb re-called the 5' RACE reads with MiXCR. The repertoire includes 60,000 to 90,000 distinct CDR3 sequences, about 14% of them detected once, and under 7.5% sits in the top ten. Noted time point: sample taken at primary tumor resection. Sequencing covered unsorted whole RNA taken from tumor, nontumor lung or frozen PBMC. The approximately 79 donors had untreated early-stage non-small cell lung cancer. Notes on this clonotype: Its antigen is unidentified.

This specimen consisted of PBMCs, obtained at surgery. This sequence was found in a male donor with early-stage non-small cell lung cancer.

The CDR3 DNA is TGTGCCAGCAGCTTTATCGGGGAGCTGTTTTTT. Translation: CASSFIGELFF. The V gene is TRBV7-2, the J gene TRBJ2-2; no clear D. V lost 3 bases, J lost 7 bases, and 3 bases lay in between. Per the germline V gene, CDR1 is SGHTA and CDR2 is FQGNSA. The CDR3 is made up of 11 amino acids.